This T cell receptor beta chain was recorded in a study of blood T cells in healthy people across ages. The CDR3 length is 20 residues. V lost 2 bases and J lost 2; bases outside the gene matches: 19. Per the germline V gene, CDR1 is MNHNS and CDR2 is SASEGT. With respect to this clonotype: Its specificity is not known.

A second PCR of roughly 7 to 11 cycles used a sample-barcoded 5' primer and a J-beta primer mix. Using its own MiXCR run on the 5' RACE reads, TCRdb lists one record per CDR3 protein. This table holds around 1,800,000 distinct CDR3 sequences, about two fifths found once. Findings and caveats of the study: Per-million-T-cell TCR beta diversity fell roughly linearly with age.

The rearrangement joins TRBV6-1 to TRBJ2-5; 8 positions match TRBD1. The sequenced material came from blood. The receptor's source is a human donor in good health. The CDR3 region has the DNA TGTGCCAGCAGTGAAAGGGGGGCAGGGGGCTACAAATTCCAACAAGAGACCCAGTACTTC. It codes for CASSERGAGGYKFQQETQYF.